Reported below is one T cell receptor (gamma chain). Its antigen is currently unknown. This sample is part of a study of Vδ1+ human thymocytes. General study points: Thymic TRG and TRD repertoires appeared highly polyclonal, with Gaussian CDR3 length distributions. Unexpected Vdelta2 sequences could cause misinterpretation of bulk repertoire data. Thymic delta-chain repertoires held 20% to 25% Vdelta2 sequences and few Vdelta3, despite high sort purity.

Sequences come from RNA converted to cDNA by reverse transcription. CDR3 amplicons came from multiplex PCR with pooled V-gene forward and constant-region reverse primers. TCRdb reapplied CATT to the multiplex PCR reads. Among 35,000 or so gamma-chain clones listed, over 20% were seen once. Germline CDR1 VTNTFY, CDR2 YDVSTARD (reference sequence). The CDR3 spans 16 residues. V shed 5 bases, J shed 4 bases, and the junction held 13 bases outside the gene matches. This clonotype originated in a girl under two years old who had congenital heart surgery. This chain joins TRGV3 and TRGJP2. Source material: Vdelta1+ gamma-delta thymocytes from the thymus. Subset: FACS-sorted CD3+ TCRalphabeta- TCRVdelta1+ TCRVdelta2- thymocytes. The CDR3 protein is CATWAPRRDSDWIKTF. DNA for the CDR3: TGTGCCACCTGGGCCCCTCGGCGGGATAGTGATTGGATCAAGACGTTT.